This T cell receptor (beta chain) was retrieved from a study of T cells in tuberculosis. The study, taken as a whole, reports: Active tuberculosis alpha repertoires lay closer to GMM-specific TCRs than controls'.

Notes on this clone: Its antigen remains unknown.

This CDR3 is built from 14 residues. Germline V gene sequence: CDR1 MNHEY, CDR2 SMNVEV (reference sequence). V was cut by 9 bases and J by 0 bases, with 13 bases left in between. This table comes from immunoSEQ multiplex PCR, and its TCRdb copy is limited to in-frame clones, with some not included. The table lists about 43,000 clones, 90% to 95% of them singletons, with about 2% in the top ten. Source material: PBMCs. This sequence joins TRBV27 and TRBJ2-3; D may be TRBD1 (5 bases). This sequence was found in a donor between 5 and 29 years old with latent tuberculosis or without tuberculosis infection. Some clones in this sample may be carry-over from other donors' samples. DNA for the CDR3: TGTGCCAGTAGGGTGCAGGGAAGCACAGATACGCAGTATTTT. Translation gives CASRVQGSTDTQYF.